Listed below are T cell receptor beta chains from one sample, sequenced in a study of cytomegalovirus exposure and HLA in healthy donors. The data were produced by immunoSEQ multiplex PCR, yet TCRdb's version contains in-frame clones alone and is incomplete. The sample carries some 69,000 clones, about 96% recorded once. Sequenced input: PBMCs. The origin of the receptors is a man younger than 35 in good health and CMV-seronegative. Both conserved end residues are part of each CDR3. D genes are given only for firm matches. Size values are once, few and many counts, or a class for expanded clones, and some rows have none.

D: TRBD1; V: TRBV29-1; size: .; J: TRBJ1-2; CDR3: CSVSQGAHGYTF; DNA: TGCAGCGTTTCCCAGGGGGCGCATGGCTACACCTTC
D: .; V: TRBV7-8; size: .; J: TRBJ1-4; CDR3: CASSLREGRGREKLFF; DNA: TGTGCCAGCAGCTTAAGGGAGGGGCGCGGACGGGAAAAACTGTTTTTT
D: TRBD1; V: TRBV27; size: .; J: TRBJ2-7; CDR3: CASSLSTGGYEQYF; DNA: TGTGCCAGCAGTTTAAGTACAGGGGGCTACGAGCAGTACTTC
D: .; V: TRBV5-4; size: .; J: TRBJ1-1; CDR3: CASSPTTGINTEAFF; DNA: TGTGCCAGCAGCCCTACTACAGGGATCAACACTGAAGCTTTCTTT
D: TRBD1; V: TRBV6-6; size: .; J: TRBJ1-5; CDR3: CASSYKDRGSNQPQHF; DNA: TGTGCCAGCAGTTACAAGGACAGGGGAAGCAATCAGCCCCAGCATTTT
D: TRBD1; V: TRBV11-2; size: once; J: TRBJ1-2; CDR3: CASSQLGDRDGNYGYTF; DNA: TGTGCCAGCAGCCAACTCGGGGACAGGGACGGAAACTATGGCTACACCTTC
D: TRBD2; V: TRBV4-1; size: .; J: TRBJ2-7; CDR3: CASSQSPGLAVEQYF; DNA: TGCGCCAGCAGCCAATCGCCGGGACTAGCCGTCGAGCAGTACTTC
D: .; V: TRBV29-1; size: .; J: TRBJ1-1; CDR3: CSVEGVQGNEAFF; DNA: TGCAGCGTTGAGGGGGTACAGGGTAATGAAGCTTTCTTT
D: .; V: TRBV7-9; size: once; J: TRBJ2-7; CDR3: CASSLSSWGQHEQYF; DNA: TGTGCCAGCAGCTTATCGAGCTGGGGGCAACACGAGCAGTACTTC
D: .; V: TRBV14; size: .; J: TRBJ2-3; CDR3: CASRKTSPEGDTQYF; DNA: TGTGCCAGCAGGAAAACCTCGCCCGAGGGAGATACGCAGTATTTT
D: .; V: TRBV7-9; size: .; J: TRBJ1-1; CDR3: CASSLMAAEAFF; DNA: TGTGCCAGCAGCTTAATGGCGGCCGAAGCTTTCTTT
D: .; V: TRBV6-1; size: .; J: TRBJ2-1; CDR3: CASMSGYNEQFF; DNA: TGTGCCAGCATGTCAGGGTACAATGAGCAGTTCTTC
D: .; V: TRBV6-1; size: .; J: TRBJ1-1; CDR3: CASSVRFEGTEAFF; DNA: TGTGCCAGCAGTGTTCGCTTCGAGGGCACTGAAGCTTTCTTT
D: .; V: TRBV29-1; size: .; J: TRBJ1-2; CDR3: CSVERRGYGYTF; DNA: TGCAGCGTTGAACGCAGGGGCTATGGCTACACCTTC
D: TRBD1; V: TRBV5-4; size: .; J: TRBJ2-3; CDR3: CASSLLLGQGTDTQYF; DNA: TGTGCCAGCAGCTTGCTCCTGGGACAGGGCACAGATACGCAGTATTTT
D: .; V: TRBV9; size: .; J: TRBJ1-3; CDR3: CASSSTGGNTIYF; DNA: TGTGCCAGCAGCTCGACGGGAGGAAACACCATATATTTT